One sample yielded the 10 T cell receptor beta chains listed below, sequenced in a study of shared clonotypes between healthy human individuals. Repertoires were generated with immunoSEQ multiplex PCR, while TCRdb's copy carries only in-frame clones and drops some. The sample consists of 2 million to 2.5 million clones, more than 85% of them appearing once. Sequenced: naive CD4+ T cells from PBMCs. Subset defined: CD45RA+ positively selected. These receptors originate from a man in his late teens or twenties in good health. Some clones in this sample may be carry-over from other donors' samples.

The rearrangement links TRBV5-6 to TRBJ2-5; 8 positions match TRBD2. The germline gives CDR1 SGHDT, CDR2 YYEEEE. Germline trimming cut 4 bases from V and 2 bases from J; bases unmatched to any gene: 10. This CDR3 region has 16 residues. The CDR3 region has the DNA TGTGCCAGCAGCCCCGGACTAGCTTGGGATCAAGAGACCCAGTACTTC. Its translation: CASSPGLAWDQETQYF.

A remark on this clone: Other DNA sequences in the sample encode the same CDR3. The rearrangement joins TRBV9 to TRBJ1-3, with 9 bases that match TRBD1. V shed 2 bases, J shed 7 bases, and the junction held 1 base outside the gene matches. The CDR3 has 13 amino acids. Germline CDR1 and CDR2: SGDLS and YYNGEE. The CDR3 spells CASSVGTGNTIYF. Here the CDR3 DNA reads TGTGCCAGCAGCGTCGGGACAGGGAACACCATATATTTT.

The chain links TRBV7-2 to TRBJ2-2; 7 bases fit TRBD1. With V trimmed by 2 bases and J by 4 bases, 10 bases remained unmatched. CDR1 SGHTA and CDR2 FQGNSA come from the germline V gene. The CDR3 runs to 17 residues. CDR3 DNA: TGTGCCAGCAGCTTAAAGGTCGTCCGGGACAGCACCGGGGAGCTGTTTTTT. Amino acid sequence: CASSLKVVRDSTGELFF.

The chain has TRBV27 and TRBJ1-5; the D is unclear. Germline lookup yields CDR1 MNHEY and CDR2 SMNVEV (reference sequence). The CDR3 spans 14 residues. Trimming removed 2 bases at V and 9 bases at J, with 14 bases between. DNA for the CDR3: TGTGCCAGCAGTTTAAGGTCAGCCGTTGGGCCCCAGCATTTT. It encodes CASSLRSAVGPQHF.

The chain has TRBV6-5 and TRBJ2-6; 9 bases map to TRBD1. V shed 8 bases, J shed 2 bases, and the junction held 4 bases outside the gene matches. The CDR3 runs 15 residues. Germline V CDR1 and CDR2: MNHEY, SVGAGI. CDR3 protein: CASGYRGPGANVLTF. The CDR3 nucleotides read TGTGCCAGCGGCTACAGGGGGCCTGGGGCCAACGTCCTGACTTTC.

Remarks on this clone: Within the sample, other DNA sequences also encode this same CDR3. The chain has TRBV28 and TRBJ1-3; the D is unclear. The V end was cut by 3 bases, the J end by 0 bases, with 9 bases between. The CDR3 contains 15 residues. Per the germline V gene, CDR1 is MDHEN and CDR2 is SYDVKM. CDR3 in DNA: TGTGCCAGCAGTTTTACGGGGAGCTCTGGAAACACCATATATTTT. Its translation: CASSFTGSSGNTIYF.

A note on this clone: Other DNA sequences in the sample encode the same CDR3. The chain carries TRBV18 and TRBJ1-1; 9 bases fit TRBD1. Germline assignment: CDR1 KGHSH and CDR2 LQKENI. Unmatched junction bases numbered 3, after V lost 4 bases and J lost 0 bases. The CDR3 consists of 15 residues. CDR3 sequence: CASSRGTGMNTEAFF. The CDR3, as DNA: TGTGCCAGCTCACGGGGGACAGGGATGAACACTGAAGCTTTCTTT.

This clone was recorded a few times. J is TRBJ2-5 and V is TRBV19; maybe TRBD2 (5 bases). In germline, CDR1 is LNHDA, CDR2 SQIVND (reference sequence). The germline V and J ends were trimmed by 6 bases and 4 bases, with 18 bases remaining between them. This CDR3 contains 15 residues. CDR3 sequence reads: CASSKFTAERETQYF. CDR3 bases: TGTGCCAGTAGCAAATTCACAGCGGAGAGAGAGACCCAGTACTTC.

The rearrangement links TRBV28 to TRBJ2-2, with 11 nucleotides matching TRBD2. Germline V gene lookup returns CDR1 MDHEN and CDR2 SYDVKM. The CDR3 is 17 amino acids. Trimming at V came to 2 bases and at J to 5 bases, leaving 7 bases not matched to a gene. This CDR3 reads CASSLQLAGVGTGELFF. The CDR3 DNA reads as TGTGCCAGCAGTTTACAACTAGCGGGAGTTGGGACCGGGGAGCTGTTTTTT.

J is TRBJ2-2 and V is TRBV4-2; D uncertain. Germline V lookup: CDR1 LGHNA, CDR2 YNFKEQ. There are 14 residues in the CDR3. Trimming removed 8 bases at V and 8 bases at J, with 18 bases between. The CDR3 sequence: CASPQVAFWGELFF. CDR3 in DNA: TGTGCCAGCCCCCAGGTGGCGTTCTGGGGGGAGCTGTTTTTT.